The 10 T cell receptor beta chains below were found in one sample sequenced in a study of cytomegalovirus exposure and HLA in healthy donors. The PCR was carried out with 60 Vbeta primers and 13 Jbeta primers. The table came from immunoSEQ multiplex PCR; TCRdb's copy has only in-frame clones and leaves some out. Of about 150,000 clones in the sample, approximately 86% were seen once. The specimen was PBMCs. The receptors derive from a woman aged 18-29 years in good health and CMV-seronegative.

The chain couples TRBV6-1 to TRBJ1-5; D not resolved. V dropped 6 bases and J dropped 9 bases, with 9 bases sitting between them. Per the germline V gene, CDR1 is MNHNS and CDR2 is SASEGT. This CDR3 comprises 11 residues. Here the CDR3 reads CASSGPGPQHF. The CDR3 DNA reads as TGTGCCAGCAGCGGCCCAGGGCCCCAGCATTTT.

About this clone: This sequence may be a read error, since a much larger clone differs from it by one base. The chain carries TRBV7-2 and TRBJ1-1, with D unresolved. The germline CDR1 and CDR2 sequences are SGHTA and FQGNSA. V shed 5 bases and J shed 0 bases, with 7 bases lying between them. The CDR3 sequence is 13 residues long. The CDR3 DNA follows: TGTGCCAGCAGCCCCCCTTTGAACACTGAAGCTTTCTTT. Protein sequence: CASSPPLNTEAFF.

This clone appeared a few times. The J gene is TRBJ1-4, the V gene TRBV10-3, with 7 bases aligning to TRBD1. V lost 3 bases and J lost 7; bases outside the gene matches: 5. CDR3 size: 14 residues. CDR1 is ENHRY, CDR2 SYGVKD, per germline. CDR3 protein: CAISDNRGGEKLFF. The CDR3 DNA reads as TGTGCCATCAGTGATAACAGGGGAGGTGAAAAACTGTTTTTT.

V gene TRBV11-2 combines with J gene TRBJ2-7; 11 nucleotides line up with TRBD2. The V gene end was trimmed by 0 bases and the J gene end by 0 bases; junction bases not matched to a gene: 7. Looked up from germline, CDR1 is SGHAT and CDR2 is FQNNGV. This CDR3 region has 18 residues. CDR3 bases: TGTGCCAGCAGCTTAGATCTTCCTAGCGGGGGGTCCTCCTACGAGCAGTACTTC. Translation gives CASSLDLPSGGSSYEQYF.

The chain links TRBV6-1 to TRBJ2-5; no definite D call. This CDR3 has 14 residues. V was clipped by 2 bases and J by 1 base, with 8 bases between them. CDR1 and CDR2 from the germline V gene are MNHNS and SASEGT. The CDR3 nucleotides are TGTGCCAGCAGTGAATCTCCCAGCCAAGAGACCCAGTACTTC. Translating it yields CASSESPSQETQYF.

The chain recombines TRBV7-9 with TRBJ2-1, with TRBD1 identical over 8 bases. Germline-derived CDR1 and CDR2 are SEHNR and FQNEAQ (reference sequence). J was trimmed by 12 bases and V by 5 bases; bases with no gene match: 15. The CDR3 sequence is 15 residues long. DNA of the CDR3: TGTGCCAGCAGCCTCGGACAGGGTACCTTATGGGGGCAGTTCTTC. This codes for CASSLGQGTLWGQFF.

This clone was seen a single time. The chain employs TRBV5-8 and TRBJ1-5, with D maybe TRBD1 (5 bases). The CDR3 length is 17 residues. Germline V gene sequence: CDR1 SGHTS, CDR2 YDEGEE. The ends were cut back, 1 base at V and 9 bases at J, with 23 bases in the middle. In DNA form, the CDR3 reads TGTGCCAGCAGCTTGTTTGCGCGGGGACGGAGTAATGGGCCCCAGCATTTT. Its protein is CASSLFARGRSNGPQHF.

CDR3 in amino acids: CASRGGGEAEETQYF. The CDR3 nucleotides are TGCGCCAGCAGAGGGGGGGGAGAGGCGGAAGAGACCCAGTACTTC. V gene TRBV5-1 combines with J gene TRBJ2-5; maybe TRBD2 (7 bases). The CDR3 extends over 15 amino acids. Germline CDR1 SGHRS, CDR2 YFSETQ. The V gene lost 5 bases and the J gene lost 3 bases, with 17 bases spanning the gap.

The chain recombines TRBV28 with TRBJ1-1; TRBD1 might be the D (5 bases). Germline V gene lookup returns CDR1 MDHEN and CDR2 SYDVKM. The length of the CDR3 is 15 residues. Trimming left V 7 bases short and J 0 bases short, with 15 bases between. The CDR3 reads CASMIGGTMNTEAFF. The CDR3 DNA sequence: TGTGCCAGCATGATTGGGGGGACTATGAACACTGAAGCTTTCTTT.

V gene TRBV5-1 combines with J gene TRBJ2-3; 10 nucleotides align to TRBD2. CDR3 length: 16 residues. After removal of 5 bases from V and 2 bases from J, the junction contained 8 bases not matched to a gene. Germline CDR1 SGHRS, CDR2 YFSETQ. The CDR3 loop is CASRRGLAAYTDTQYF. The CDR3 nucleotides read TGCGCCAGCAGACGCGGACTAGCGGCCTACACAGATACGCAGTATTTT.